Below, 24 T cell receptor beta chains from the same sample are listed, as sequenced in a study of cytomegalovirus exposure and HLA in healthy donors. The study ran its PCR with 60 Vbeta and 13 Jbeta primers. Sequenced by immunoSEQ multiplex PCR; TCRdb stores in-frame clones only, minus some. This sample has approximately 100,000 clones, with more than 60% found just once. The sample comprised PBMCs. The origin of the receptors is a female donor in good health and CMV-seronegative.

The rearrangement uses TRBV5-4 and TRBJ2-7, with TRBD1 identical over 7 bases. The V gene end was trimmed by 2 bases and the J gene end by 1 base; junction bases not matched to a gene: 3. CDR3 size: 14 residues. Germline CDR1 is SGHNT and CDR2 is YYREEE (reference sequence). The CDR3 DNA is TGTGCCAGCAGCTTAGGGGGCCAGTCCTACGAGCAGTACTTC. Translated, it gives CASSLGGQSYEQYF.

The chain has TRBV2 and TRBJ2-5; 8 nucleotides align to TRBD1. The ends lost 6 bases at V and 4 bases at J; junction bases unmatched: 4. The CDR3 covers 13 residues. Per the germline V gene, CDR1 is SNHLY and CDR2 is FYNNEI. CDR3 in DNA: TGTGCCAGCAGCGACAGGGGAGGAGAGACCCAGTACTTC. Its translation is CASSDRGGETQYF.

This chain uses TRBV30 with TRBJ2-3; D ambiguous. The germline V and J ends were trimmed by 4 bases and 6 bases, with 8 bases remaining between them. The CDR3 is 11 amino acids. CDR1 is GTSNPN, CDR2 SVGIG, per germline (reference sequence). The CDR3 nucleotides are TGTGCCTGGACGAGTCGGGATACGCAGTATTTT. It codes for CAWTSRDTQYF.

The chain has TRBV15 and TRBJ2-1; 8 bases align to TRBD1. V gave up 2 bases and J gave up 2 bases; unmatched junction bases: 8. CDR1 and CDR2 from the germline V gene are LNHNV and YYDKDF (reference sequence). This CDR3 spans 17 amino acids. CDR3 sequence reads: CATSRRTGGAAYNEQFF. As DNA, the CDR3 is TGTGCCACCAGCAGACGCACAGGGGGAGCGGCCTACAATGAGCAGTTCTTC.

This chain joins TRBV23-1 and TRBJ1-1; the D is unclear. TRBV23-1 is filed as an ORF, its function uncertain. V was trimmed by 2 bases and J by 2 bases, leaving 9 bases between them. The CDR3 length is 14 residues. CDR3 region: CASSQTSGNTEAFF. In DNA, the CDR3 is TGCGCCAGCAGTCAAACTTCGGGAAACACTGAAGCTTTCTTT.

In nucleotides, the CDR3 is TGTGCCAGCAGTTACGCTCCATTACTCGGTCAGGAGTACTTC. Its translation is CASSYAPLLGQEYF. The V call is TRBV6-5, the J call TRBJ2-7; no clear D. The CDR3 spans 14 residues. Trimming removed 2 bases at V and 11 bases at J, with 19 bases between. The V gene's germline CDR1 is MNHEY and CDR2 SVGAGI.

This chain joins TRBV5-1 and TRBJ1-1, with 8 bases identical to TRBD1. Trimming took 4 bases from V and 2 from J; bases not matched to a gene: 10. The CDR3 is 16 residues long. CDR1 SGHRS and CDR2 YFSETQ come from the germline V gene. The CDR3 nucleotides read TGCGCCAGCAGCGCTTGGGACAGGAGTTATAACACTGAAGCTTTCTTT. Translating gives CASSAWDRSYNTEAFF.

This chain connects TRBV5-6 to TRBJ2-5; D might be TRBD1 (5 bases). Trimming cost V 0 bases and J 5 bases, with 11 bases left between them. Germline CDR1 reads SGHDT; CDR2 reads YYEEEE. This CDR3 region has 14 residues. The CDR3 here is CASSLVRAWETQYF. In DNA form, the CDR3 reads TGTGCCAGCAGCTTGGTCAGGGCCTGGGAGACCCAGTACTTC.

This clone has more than one count but fewer than ten. The CDR3 loop is CASSFAGPYEQYF. CDR3 DNA sequence: TGTGCCAGCAGTTTTGCAGGGCCCTACGAGCAGTACTTC. The chain recombines TRBV27 with TRBJ2-7, with D possibly matching TRBD1 (5 bases). The CDR3 is 13 amino acids. Deletions cut 3 bases from V and 2 bases from J, with 8 bases between. Germline V lookup: CDR1 MNHEY, CDR2 SMNVEV (reference sequence).

The V gene is TRBV5-6, the J gene TRBJ1-6; tentatively, D is TRBD1 (6 bases). The CDR3 totals 14 residues. V lost 7 bases and J lost 7, with 15 bases in between. Germline CDR1 reads SGHDT; CDR2 reads YYEEEE. The CDR3 sequence is CASGPGHQNSPLHF. In nucleotides, the CDR3 is TGTGCCAGCGGCCCGGGACACCAAAATTCACCCCTCCACTTT.

This clone has only a few counts. The chain carries TRBV7-3 and TRBJ1-1; possibly TRBD1 for D (6 bases). The germline CDR1 and CDR2 sequences are SGHTA and FQGTGA. The CDR3 consists of 15 residues. The V gene lost 5 bases and the J gene lost 4 bases, with 17 bases spanning the gap. The CDR3 nucleotides read TGTGCCAGCAGCCCAATAGGGGGAGGGAGCACTGAAGCTTTCTTT. It encodes CASSPIGGGSTEAFF. Variable domain in full (rest from reference TRBV7-3 and TRBJ1-1): GAGVSQTPSNKVTEKGKYVELRCDPISGHTALYWYRQSLGQGPEFLIYFQGTGAADDSGLPNDRFFAVRPEGSVSTLKIQRTERGDSAVYLCASSPIGGGSTEAFFGQGTRLTVV.

The chain joins TRBV7-2 to TRBJ2-7, with 7 positions matching TRBD2. Germline V gene sequence: CDR1 SGHTA, CDR2 FQGNSA. This CDR3 spans 15 amino acids. Losses at the gene ends were 5 bases for V and 3 bases for J; bases not matched to a gene: 10. Written as DNA, the CDR3 is TGTGCCAGCAGCCCGGTCTCGGGAGGAGACTACGAGCAGTACTTC. Translation: CASSPVSGGDYEQYF.

About this clone: At the DNA level, this CDR3 is encoded by other sequences in the same sample as well. V and J are TRBV15 and TRBJ1-2; TRBD1 is a possible D gene (5 bases). The length of the CDR3 is 14 residues. Germline loops: CDR1 LNHNV, CDR2 YYDKDF (reference sequence). V lost 3 bases and J 5 bases, leaving 13 bases between the germline ends. CDR3 sequence reads: CATSRSKEGYGYTF. DNA of the CDR3: TGTGCCACCAGCAGGAGCAAGGAGGGGTATGGCTACACCTTC.

In its sample, this clone was seen a few times. V usage is TRBV5-8 and J usage is TRBJ1-5; no clear D. CDR3 size: 13 residues. V dropped 4 bases and J dropped 9 bases, with 14 bases sitting between them. The V gene's germline CDR1 is SGHTS and CDR2 YDEGEE. The CDR3 DNA follows: TGTGCCAGCAGCCCCAGGTCCCCTCCGCCCCAGCATTTT. This translates into CASSPRSPPPQHF.

The V and J genes are TRBV10-2 and TRBJ2-7; 8 positions match TRBD1. Germline V gene data show CDR1 as WSHSY and CDR2 as SAAADI. This CDR3 is 14 amino acids long. Unmatched junction bases numbered 5, after V lost 2 bases and J lost 5 bases. CDR3 amino acids: CASSEGQGPNEQYF. The CDR3 region has the DNA TGCGCCAGCAGTGAGGGACAGGGTCCCAACGAGCAGTACTTC.

The chain combines TRBV18 with TRBJ2-1; 7 bases agree with TRBD1. CDR3 length: 14 amino acids. Losses at the gene ends were 0 bases for V and 6 bases for J; bases not matched to a gene: 2. The germline gives CDR1 KGHSH, CDR2 LQKENI. In DNA form, the CDR3 reads TGTGCCAGCTCACCACCGTACAGGGGCAATGAGCAGTTCTTC. This translates into CASSPPYRGNEQFF.

This clone appeared a few times. The V call is TRBV6-6, the J call TRBJ2-7, with 7 bases matching TRBD2. V lost 7 bases to trimming and J lost 2 bases; unmatched junction nucleotides: 5. Germline V CDR1 and CDR2: MNHNY, SVGAGI (reference sequence). The CDR3 has 13 amino acids. This CDR3 reads CASIDGGTYEQYF. The CDR3 DNA is TGTGCCAGCATTGACGGGGGGACCTACGAGCAGTACTTC.

J is TRBJ1-1 and V is TRBV4-1; D gene unclear. This CDR3 comprises 15 residues. Germline assignment: CDR1 MGHRA and CDR2 YSYEKL. Trimming took off 0 bases at V and 5 bases at J, with 13 bases between the two ends. In DNA form, the CDR3 reads TGCGCCAGCAGCCAAGAAATGGCTTCGTCTACTGAAGCTTTCTTT. This gives the protein CASSQEMASSTEAFF.

V is TRBV2 and J is TRBJ2-3; D is perhaps TRBD1 (6 bases). Germline lookup yields CDR1 SNHLY and CDR2 FYNNEI. The CDR3 contains 14 residues. The V end lost 4 bases, the J end lost 1 base, and 9 bases lay between the germline ends. As DNA, the CDR3 is TGTGCCAGCAGTGGGGCAGGGGGCACAGATACGCAGTATTTT. It translates to CASSGAGGTDTQYF.

In the case of this clone: The junction and the germline gene differ at one end; a read error may be behind it. The chain couples TRBV11-2 to TRBJ1-5, with a weak D call TRBD1 (5 bases). Germline V lookup: CDR1 SGHAT, CDR2 FQNNGV. The CDR3 contains 13 residues. The CDR3 bases are TGTGCCAGCAGCCTAGAACAGGATCAGCCCCAGCATTTT. The encoded protein is CASSLEQDQPQHF.

The V gene is TRBV11-2, the J gene TRBJ2-1, with 7 bases lining up with TRBD1. Unmatched junction bases numbered 3, after V lost 3 bases and J lost 7 bases. The germline V gene encodes CDR1 SGHAT and CDR2 FQNNGV. The CDR3 is made up of 13 amino acids. The CDR3 sequence is CASSFKTGNEQFF. The CDR3 coding sequence is TGTGCCAGCAGCTTTAAGACAGGGAATGAGCAGTTCTTC.

The chain carries TRBV28 and TRBJ1-3; D call uncertain. V was cut by 2 bases and J by 1 base, with 6 bases left in between. From germline, CDR1 is MDHEN and CDR2 SYDVKM. The CDR3 runs to 14 residues. The CDR3 spells CASSLVGSGNTIYF. CDR3 nucleotide sequence: TGTGCCAGCAGTTTAGTCGGGTCTGGAAACACCATATATTTT.

This clone was seen only once. The rearrangement links TRBV19 to TRBJ1-3; 8 bases fit TRBD1. This CDR3 contains 15 residues. The V gene end was trimmed by 6 bases and the J gene end by 6 bases; junction bases not matched to a gene: 10. Per germline, CDR1 LNHDA and CDR2 SQIVND (reference sequence). This CDR3 is CASREDRVKVNTIYF. The CDR3 nucleotides read TGTGCCAGTAGAGAGGACAGGGTGAAAGTAAACACCATATATTTT.

Notes on this clone: The DNA is omitted, as the CDR3 cannot be located on it reliably, and the CDR3 follows TCRdb's listing. The V gene is TRBV27, the J gene TRBJ1-1; TRBD1 reflects the table's D call only, with no check against the DNA. Germline CDR1 MNHEY, CDR2 SMNVEV (reference sequence). The CDR3 has 16 residues if both end residues are counted. CDR3 region: CASSSSGTGRFTEAFF.